The rows below give T cell receptor beta chains drawn from one sample of a study of blood T cell repertoires in COVID-19. The repertoire was sequenced with immunoSEQ multiplex PCR; TCRdb's copy has only in-frame clones and lacks some. The data show some 73,000 clones, 80% to 90% seen once. The sequencing sample was made of peripheral blood. The receptors were gathered from a man older than 75 with COVID-19, enrolled during active disease. CDR3s include the opening cysteine and the closing phenylalanine or tryptophan. The order of the fields is V gene, D gene, J gene, clone size, CDR3 protein, CDR3 DNA. A D gene is named only where the DNA matches it firmly. Where a row states a size, it is once, few, many or the class of an expanded clone; other rows omit it.

TRBV7-3,TRBD2,TRBJ2-3,NA,CASSLAGGLDTQYF,TGTGCCAGCAGCTTAGCGGGGGGCTTGGATACGCAGTATTTT
TRBV5-1,NA,TRBJ2-7,NA,CASSLTGKYEQYF,TGCGCCAGCAGCTTAACGGGGAAATACGAGCAGTACTTC
TRBV6-1,TRBD1,TRBJ2-7,NA,CASSERTGAAEQYF,TGTGCCAGCAGTGAAAGGACAGGGGCCGCCGAGCAGTACTTC
TRBV5-1,TRBD1,TRBJ1-3,NA,CASSLEQGDTIYF,TGCGCCAGCAGCTTGGAACAGGGGGACACCATATATTTT
TRBV11-2,NA,TRBJ1-2,NA,CASSSGVANVYTF,TGTGCCAGCAGCTCGGGGGTGGCGAACGTCTACACCTTC
TRBV7-9,TRBD1,TRBJ1-4,few,CASSSGTGALTNEKLFF,TGTGCCAGCAGCTCCGGGACAGGGGCTCTGACTAATGAAAAACTGTTTTTT
TRBV5-1,NA,TRBJ2-7,NA,CASSLGTPNYEQYF,TGCGCCAGCAGTCTCGGGACACCTAACTACGAGCAGTACTTC
TRBV28,TRBD1,TRBJ2-2,NA,CASSLSPGGDTGELFF,TGTGCCAGCAGTTTATCACCAGGGGGCGACACCGGGGAGCTGTTTTTT
TRBV6-2/TRBV6-3,NA,TRBJ2-1,NA,CASSYGGTARDNEQFF,TGTGCCAGCAGTTACGGCGGGACGGCAAGGGACAATGAGCAGTTCTTC
TRBV7-8,TRBD1,TRBJ1-6,NA,CASSLGQGISPLHF,TGTGCCAGCAGCTTAGGACAGGGGATTTCACCCCTCCACTTT
TRBV5-1,NA,TRBJ2-5,NA,CASSLAERETQYF,TGCGCCAGCAGCTTGGCGGAGAGAGAGACCCAGTACTTC
TRBV5-1,TRBD1,TRBJ2-7,NA,CASSGTGTYEQYF,TGCGCCAGCAGCGGGACAGGGACATACGAGCAGTACTTC
TRBV9,TRBD1,TRBJ2-5,NA,CASSSPYGQGQETQYF,TGTGCCAGCAGCTCCCCTTACGGACAGGGACAAGAGACCCAGTACTTC
TRBV5-1,NA,TRBJ1-2,NA,CASSSEWGGGYTF,TGCGCCAGCAGCTCCGAATGGGGGGGAGGCTACACCTTC
TRBV11-3,NA,TRBJ1-1,once,CASSLYSTTEAFF,TGTGCCAGCAGCTTATACTCGACAACTGAAGCTTTCTTT
TRBV2,NA,TRBJ2-5,NA,CASMNRRAEETQYF,TGTGCCAGCATGAATAGGAGGGCGGAAGAGACCCAGTACTTC
TRBV6-5,TRBD2,TRBJ2-1,NA,CASRRLAGGMQFF,TGTGCCAGCAGGCGACTAGCGGGGGGAATGCAGTTCTTC
TRBV19,TRBD1,TRBJ1-2,NA,CASSVNPDRAYGYTF,TGTGCCAGTAGTGTTAACCCGGACAGGGCCTATGGCTACACCTTC
TRBV6-5,TRBD1,TRBJ2-7,NA,CASSDRQGAGEQYF,TGTGCCAGCAGCGATAGACAGGGGGCCGGTGAGCAGTACTTC
TRBV18,NA,TRBJ1-1,NA,CASSPPYGQATTRGNTEAFF,TGTGCCAGCTCACCACCGTATGGGCAGGCCACTACCCGGGGGAACACTGAAGCTTTCTTT
TRBV12-3/TRBV12-4,NA,TRBJ2-3,few,CASSHSTDTQYF,TGTGCCAGCAGCCATAGCACAGATACGCAGTATTTT
TRBV3-1/TRBV3-2,NA,TRBJ1-5,NA,CASSRTTGPNQPQHF,TGTGCCAGCAGCCGAACAACAGGGCCGAATCAGCCCCAGCATTTT
TRBV6-5,NA,TRBJ1-1,NA,CASSYGQGSTEAFF,TGTGCCAGCAGTTACGGCCAGGGGAGCACTGAAGCTTTCTTT
TRBV10-3,NA,TRBJ1-4,NA,CAISPGEKLFF,TGTGCCATCAGTCCGGGAGAAAAACTGTTTTTT
TRBV11-3,TRBD1,TRBJ1-2,NA,CASSLDGQGSGGYTF,TGTGCCAGCAGCTTAGACGGACAGGGATCGGGTGGCTACACCTTC
TRBV9,NA,TRBJ1-6,NA,CASSPTNSPLHF,TGTGCCAGCAGCCCTACGAATTCACCCCTCCACTTT
TRBV6-5,TRBD1,TRBJ1-1,NA,CASGTGGWAEAFF,TGTGCCAGCGGGACAGGGGGTTGGGCTGAAGCTTTCTTT
TRBV7-2,NA,TRBJ1-1,NA,CASIGGRSLNTEAFF,TGTGCCAGCATCGGCGGGAGGAGTTTGAACACTGAAGCTTTCTTT
TRBV10-3,TRBD2,TRBJ2-2,NA,CAARGDAANTGELFF,TGTGCCGCCCGGGGGGACGCAGCGAACACCGGGGAGCTGTTTTTT
TRBV9,TRBD1,TRBJ2-7,NA,CASSVEDRGPYEQYF,TGTGCCAGCAGCGTAGAGGACAGGGGGCCGTACGAGCAGTACTTC
TRBV6-2/TRBV6-3,NA,TRBJ2-2,NA,CASSLRQAANTGELFF,TGTGCCAGCAGCCTACGACAGGCCGCGAACACCGGGGAGCTGTTTTTT
TRBV4-1,NA,TRBJ2-7,NA,CASSQDRGRGKRSWEQYF,TGCGCCAGCAGCCAAGATCGGGGGCGGGGGAAAAGATCGTGGGAGCAGTACTTC
TRBV12-3/TRBV12-4,NA,TRBJ2-7,NA,CASSLRDTYEQYF,TGTGCCAGCAGTTTAAGGGACACCTACGAGCAGTACTTC
TRBV19,NA,TRBJ2-5,once,CASSDRPRETQYF,TGTGCCAGTAGCGACAGGCCTAGGGAGACCCAGTACTTC
TRBV19,NA,TRBJ1-2,few,CASSGGHYGYTF,TGTGCCAGTAGCGGGGGGCACTATGGCTACACCTTC
TRBV28,TRBD2,TRBJ2-1,few,CAGLAGSGEQFF,TGTGCCGGACTAGCGGGGTCGGGGGAGCAGTTCTTC
TRBV5-4,TRBD1,TRBJ1-2,few,CASSRQGVASGYTF,TGTGCCAGCAGCAGACAGGGGGTAGCGTCTGGCTACACCTTC
TRBV5-4,NA,TRBJ1-1,NA,CASSNRQTSLGTEAFF,TGTGCCAGCAGTAACCGGCAGACTTCTCTTGGCACTGAAGCTTTCTTT
TRBV7-3,NA,TRBJ1-3,NA,CASSPSGAGEGNTIYF,TGTGCCAGCAGCCCAAGCGGGGCAGGGGAAGGAAACACCATATATTTT
TRBV24-1,NA,TRBJ1-4,NA,CATSDSPTGSKEKLFF,TGTGCCACCAGTGATTCGCCGACAGGAAGTAAAGAAAAACTGTTTTTT
TRBV19,NA,TRBJ1-2,few,CASKQVYGYTF,TGTGCCAGTAAACAGGTCTATGGCTACACCTTC
TRBV19,TRBD1,TRBJ1-4,NA,CASSGRGGPNEKLFF,TGTGCCAGTAGTGGTAGAGGGGGCCCTAATGAAAAACTGTTTTTT